Listed below are T cell receptor beta chains from one sample, sequenced in a study of blood T cells in healthy people across ages. TCRdb reprocessed the 5' RACE reads via MiXCR and lists one record per CDR3 protein. The sample gives around 1,000,000 distinct CDR3 sequences, 25% of which show up once; 0.75% is in the top ten. These same records also appear under a second study, on T cells of mothers and their children.

The specimen was blood. Receptors originate from a girl aged 2 to 10 in good health. The CDR3 runs from the conserved cysteine through the conserved F or W. The D gene is left open where the match is weak. Rows may omit the clone size; those that give it use once, few, many or a size class.

>few|-|TRBV27|TRBJ1-1
CASSSGYSGKAEAFF
TGTGCCAGCAGTTCAGGGTACTCGGGGAAGGCTGAAGCTTTCTTT
>-|-|TRBV20-1|TRBJ1-1
CSAPHPTEAFF
TGCAGTGCTCCCCACCCCACTGAAGCTTTCTTT
>-|TRBD2|TRBV7-2|TRBJ2-7
CASSLLGGGYSYEQYF
TGTGCCAGCAGCTTACTTGGGGGGGGTTATTCCTACGAGCAGTACTTC
>-|-|TRBV29-1|TRBJ1-1
CSVWGVRYGTEAFF
TGCAGCGTTTGGGGTGTGAGATATGGCACTGAAGCTTTCTTT
>many|TRBD2|TRBV13|TRBJ2-7
CASSLRGTSYEQYF
TGTGCCAGCAGCTTACGCGGGACTAGCTACGAGCAGTACTTC
>-|-|TRBV20-1|TRBJ2-5
CSARELGGGVPASQYF
TGCAGTGCTAGAGAACTGGGCGGCGGGGTCCCCGCATCCCAGTACTTC
>-|-|TRBV4-3|TRBJ1-2
CASSQDDGPNGYTF
TGCGCCAGCAGCCAAGATGATGGCCCGAATGGCTACACCTTC
>-|TRBD2|TRBV10-1|TRBJ2-5
CASSALAGEDSQETQYF
TGCGCCAGCAGTGCACTAGCGGGAGAGGATTCCCAAGAGACCCAGTACTTC
>-|-|TRBV12-3/TRBV12-4|TRBJ1-1
CASSRGPGMYGTEAFF
TGTGCCAGCAGCCGGGGTCCCGGCATGTATGGGACTGAAGCTTTCTTT
>few|-|TRBV20-1|TRBJ2-1
CSARERAVVGHNEQFF
TGCAGTGCTAGAGAGAGAGCGGTAGTGGGGCACAATGAGCAGTTCTTC
>-|-|TRBV24-1|TRBJ2-3
CATRTALSDTQYF
TGTGCCACCAGGACAGCCCTATCAGATACGCAGTATTTT
>few|-|TRBV2|TRBJ1-2
CASSEGGGRDNYGYTF
TGTGCCAGCAGTGAAGGTGGAGGTAGGGACAACTATGGCTACACCTTC
>few|-|TRBV12-3/TRBV12-4|TRBJ1-3
CATGRGEQSSGNTIYF
TGTGCCACCGGACGGGGGGAGCAGAGCTCTGGAAACACCATATATTTT
>-|TRBD1|TRBV6-1|TRBJ1-4
CASSEAPTGTGAPPINEKLFF
TGTGCCAGCAGTGAAGCTCCTACCGGGACAGGGGCACCACCTATAAATGAAAAACTGTTTTTT
>-|-|TRBV4-1|TRBJ2-1
CASRSQGPGRENEQFF
TGCGCCAGCCGCAGCCAAGGTCCTGGGCGGGAAAATGAGCAGTTCTTC
>few|-|TRBV29-1|TRBJ2-7
CSGEQGYEQYF
TGCAGCGGCGAACAGGGATACGAGCAGTACTTC
>few|-|TRBV28|TRBJ1-5
CASEGTRGSNEPQHF
TGTGCCAGCGAAGGGACCAGGGGAAGCAATGAGCCCCAGCATTTT
>few|TRBD1|TRBV20-1|TRBJ1-2
CSARGGQTYGYTF
TGCAGTGCTAGGGGGGGACAGACATATGGCTACACCTTC
>-|-|TRBV6-1|TRBJ2-7
CASSEALSGVGDYEQYF
TGTGCCAGCAGTGAAGCTCTTTCGGGGGTCGGAGACTACGAGCAGTACTTC
>-|-|TRBV24-1|TRBJ1-2
CATSDPGAGPGYTF
TGTGCCACCAGTGATCCGGGAGCCGGTCCTGGCTACACCTTC
>-|TRBD1|TRBV4-1|TRBJ1-1
CASSLTRDRISEAFF
TGCGCCAGCAGCCTTACTAGGGACAGAATATCGGAAGCTTTCTTT
>few|TRBD1|TRBV27|TRBJ2-7
CASSWAAGGQGSYEQYF
TGTGCCAGCAGTTGGGCGGCCGGGGGACAGGGGTCCTACGAGCAGTACTTC
>few|-|TRBV6-5|TRBJ2-7
CASRRENYEQYF
TGTGCCAGCAGGCGGGAAAACTACGAGCAGTACTTC
>-|-|TRBV4-1|TRBJ1-4
CASSQDLRGKLFF
TGCGCCAGCAGCCAAGATTTGAGGGGAAAACTGTTTTTT
>-|-|TRBV29-1|TRBJ1-6
CSVEVTEGSPLHF
TGCAGCGTTGAAGTGACAGAGGGTTCACCCCTCCACTTT
>-|-|TRBV12-5|TRBJ2-2
CASKFREQNGELFF
TGTGCTAGTAAATTCAGGGAACAGAACGGGGAGCTGTTTTTT
>few|-|TRBV6-6|TRBJ1-4
CASSYSRGDSFEKLFF
TGTGCCAGCAGTTACTCGAGGGGCGACAGCTTTGAAAAACTGTTTTTT
>few|-|TRBV5-1|TRBJ1-2
CASSFESNSAYTF
TGCGCCAGCAGCTTCGAGTCTAACTCGGCCTACACCTTC
>many|TRBD1|TRBV13|TRBJ2-7
CASSPGTGVGEQYF
TGTGCCAGCAGCCCTGGGACAGGGGTCGGCGAGCAGTACTTC
>few|-|TRBV9|TRBJ2-6
CASSEPAGANVLTF
TGTGCCAGCAGCGAGCCGGCTGGGGCCAACGTCCTGACTTTC
>-|-|TRBV24-1|TRBJ2-5
CATSDTEASQETQYF
TGTGCCACCAGTGATACAGAAGCAAGCCAAGAGACCCAGTACTTC
>-|-|TRBV5-5|TRBJ2-1
CASSLLPLMAVYEQFF
TGTGCCAGCAGCTTACTCCCTCTAATGGCGGTCTATGAGCAGTTCTTC
>few|-|TRBV29-1|TRBJ2-5
CSVSPAGDMQETQYF
TGCAGCGTATCCCCCGCAGGGGACATGCAAGAGACCCAGTACTTC
>few|-|TRBV5-1|TRBJ2-3
CASSMRTADTQYF
TGCGCCAGCAGCATGCGGACCGCAGATACGCAGTATTTT
>-|-|TRBV24-1|TRBJ1-2
CATSVLVSENSYGYTF
TGTGCCACCAGTGTATTGGTTTCGGAGAATTCCTATGGCTACACCTTC